This T cell receptor beta chain is from a study of blood T cell repertoires in COVID-19. Study-wide background: Researchers got acute and convalescent COVID-19 samples from the United States, Italy and Spain.

Data came from immunoSEQ multiplex PCR; TCRdb stores just in-frame clones and leaves some out. The table has more than 250,000 clones, around 90% seen once; the top ten hold around 5.8%. The study drew participants aged about 18 to 89 years from fewer than 30 US areas. The CDR3 covers 15 residues. V shed 6 bases and J shed 1 base, with 15 bases lying between them. From germline, CDR1 is LNHDA and CDR2 SQIVND (reference sequence). The chain links TRBV19 to TRBJ1-2; weak D call: TRBD1 (6 bases). The sequencing sample was made of PBMCs or T cells enriched from blood (not recorded which). The receptor comes from a woman aged 40 to 49 who had recovered from COVID-19. CDR3 loop: CASRPGASFNYGYTF. The CDR3 coding sequence is TGTGCCAGTAGACCAGGGGCCAGCTTTAACTATGGCTACACCTTC.